Included here is one T cell receptor (beta chain) sequence, with context. Germline V gives CDR1 GTSNPN, CDR2 SVGIG (reference sequence). V was pared by 3 bases and J by 6 bases, with 8 bases of the junction left unmatched. The CDR3 sequence is 13 residues long. This specimen comes from a study of T cell changes during pregnancy in multiple sclerosis. Produced via immunoSEQ multiplex PCR; TCRdb's table is partial and in-frame only. The sample contains around 31,000 clones, around 90% of which appear only once. The input for sequencing was CD8+ T cells from peripheral blood mononuclear cells, taken in the first trimester of pregnancy. The origin of this receptor is a female donor with multiple sclerosis, enrolled in a pregnancy study. V and J are TRBV30 and TRBJ2-7, with 7 bases aligning to TRBD1. The CDR3 nucleotides read TGTGCCTGGAGGGTCAGGGGGTCTCTCGAGCAGTACTTC. Its translation is CAWRVRGSLEQYF.